This TCR beta chain was recovered during a study of T cell responses to AZD1222 COVID-19 vaccine (dated by TCRdb to the early 2020s). With regard to the full study: AZD1222 recipients given second doses at about 4 weeks or at about 12 weeks were pooled, since spike-specific TCR depth and breadth were not found to differ between the two schedules. TCR sequencing covered roughly 230 trial participants: 200 to 220 given two doses of AZD1222 and approximately 26 given two doses of MenACWY control vaccine. Enrollment into the trials was organized by age into subgroups of 18-55, 56-69 and 70-plus years, and those subgroups contained around 150, 28 and 57 TCR-sequenced participants, respectively.

The time point label, as the study defines it: baseline before first vaccination. Samples from vaccinated people were obtained from the UK trials COV001 and COV002, which included a single-blind randomized controlled phase 2/3 trial of AZD1222 (ChAdOx1 nCoV-19) in healthy adults. Trial participant PBMC samples were collected at day 0 and day 28 after the second dose for TCRbeta chain sequencing. The CDR1 and CDR2 encoded by the germline V gene are MNHNS and SASEGT. The germline V end is reduced by 3 bases and the J end by 8 bases; junction bases left unmatched: 8. Reading from cysteine to phenylalanine, the CDR3 counts 14 amino acids. Only CDR3 DNA remains: 42 bases, in frame from the first base. What the study reported, not specific to this receptor: No day 14 peak-response samples were available, so repertoires were characterized only after the peak T cell response. Epitopes outside the regions mutated in the B.1.351 and B.1.1.7 variants were reportedly recognized by nearly half of the unique spike-specific TCRs. The whole spike protein was spanned by vaccine-associated CD4 TCRs, and dominant responses were seen in regions 160-218 and 743-854. Participants were mostly white British, with more females than males. The authors suggested clonal diversity may have been underestimated. A significant rise in spike-specific TCR breadth and depth was observed after two AZD1222 doses relative to day 0 and relative to MenACWY recipients. Only five or six AZD1222 recipients were SARS-CoV-2 seropositive at baseline, limiting conclusions about previously exposed vaccinees. In the small 56-69-year group, the increase in depth fell short of significance, most likely because of low power.

Note on this clone: The antigen it binds to is not known. Base qualities are missing; no much larger clone stands one base away.

The CDR3 regions of human TCRbeta chains were analyzed by immunosequencing. Regarding the original processing steps: TCRs in the repertoires were compared against a reference library of SARS-CoV-2-specific TCRs that had been generated with the MIRA antigen-specificity platform. Breadth was defined as the fraction of unique TCRs that were SARS-CoV-2-associated. Depth was defined as the fraction of total T cells that were SARS-CoV-2-associated. Using the MIRA data, each spike-specific TCR was mapped to the spike region that the TCR reacts to and placed in a CD4 or CD8 class. Log10-transformed breadth and depth values were compared by one-way ANOVA with Sidak's multiple comparisons tests. TCRdb's version of the immuneACCESS table is confined to in-frame rearrangements and falls short of the full clone set. An unresolved V gene accounts for under half of the shortfall where checked; the remainder is of unknown origin. That table gives V, J and clone size, and the DNA gave D and trimming. The table for this sample lists about 180,000 clones; 85% to 90% of them were counted only once. The biggest ten clones account for under 2% of the sample.

Material: peripheral blood, obtained on day 0 of AZD1222 vaccination. Rearrangement joined TRBV6-1 to TRBJ1-1; 8 central nucleotides agree with TRBD1. The TCR originated in an adult in good health. The sequenced DNA is TGTGCCAGCAGTGAGCAGACAGGGGTGGGGGAAGCTTTCTTT. It translates as CASSEQTGVGEAFF.